The present T cell receptor beta chain was sequenced within a study of molecular identifiers for immune sequencing clone quantification. TCRdb re-called the PCR reads with MiXCR, one entry per CDR3 protein. Of about 510,000 distinct CDR3 sequences listed, around 23% were seen once; the top ten hold around 0.78%. CD8+CD4-CCR7+CD45RA+ cells were sorted as naive CD8 T cells. V gave up 3 bases and J gave up 6 bases, with 15 bases separating them. There are 14 residues in the CDR3. CDR1 and CDR2 from the germline V gene are LNHDA and SQIVND (reference sequence). Input material: naive CD8+ T cells from blood, with Jurkat cell RNA spiked in. The subset here: FACS-sorted CD8+CD4-CCR7+CD45RA+ naive T cells. The TCR originated in a human donor in good health. Some libraries in this study had Jurkat cell RNA spiked in. The V and J genes are TRBV19 and TRBJ2-7, with D possibly called TRBD1 or TRBD2 (5 bases each). This CDR3 is CASSIGAGRSEQYF. The CDR3 bases are TGTGCCAGTAGTATCGGGGCAGGAAGAAGCGAGCAGTACTTC.